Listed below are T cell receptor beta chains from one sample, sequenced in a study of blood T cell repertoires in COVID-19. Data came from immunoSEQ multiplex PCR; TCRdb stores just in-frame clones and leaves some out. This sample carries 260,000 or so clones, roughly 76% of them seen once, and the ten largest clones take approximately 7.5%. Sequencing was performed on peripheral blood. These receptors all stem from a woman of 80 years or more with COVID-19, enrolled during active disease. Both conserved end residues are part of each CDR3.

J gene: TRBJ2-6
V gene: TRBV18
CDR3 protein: CASSPQGGAAGANVLTF

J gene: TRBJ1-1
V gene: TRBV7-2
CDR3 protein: CASSLQGARTEAFF

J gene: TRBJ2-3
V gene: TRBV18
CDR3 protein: CASSPGQGTDTQYF

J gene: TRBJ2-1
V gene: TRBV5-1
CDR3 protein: CASSLRTDRFPFF

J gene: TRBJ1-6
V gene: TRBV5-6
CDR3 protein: CASSLGLQGKGSPLHF

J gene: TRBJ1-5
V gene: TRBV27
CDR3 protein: CASSSDSRNQPQHF

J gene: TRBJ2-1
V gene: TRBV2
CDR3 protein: CASRVFGLAGVRNEQFF

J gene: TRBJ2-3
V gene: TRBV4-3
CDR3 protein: CASSFRSRSYTDTQYF

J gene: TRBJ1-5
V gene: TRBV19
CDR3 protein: CASGDRGNQPQHF

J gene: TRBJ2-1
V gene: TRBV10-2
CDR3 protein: CASSLRGNNEQFF

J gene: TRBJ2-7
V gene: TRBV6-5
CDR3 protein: CASSYGGGGTYEQYF

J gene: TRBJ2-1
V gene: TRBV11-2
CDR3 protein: CASSLAPMAGDPNEQFF

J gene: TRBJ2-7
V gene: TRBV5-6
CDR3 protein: CASSLESSGSYEQYF

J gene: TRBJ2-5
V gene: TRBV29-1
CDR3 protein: CRKWAGTRQETQYF

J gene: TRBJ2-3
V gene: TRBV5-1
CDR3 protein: CASSWTPAADTQYF

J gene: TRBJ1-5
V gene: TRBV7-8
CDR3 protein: CASSFGDSYNQPQHF

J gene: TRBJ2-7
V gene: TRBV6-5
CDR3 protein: CASSPGDLFDEQYF

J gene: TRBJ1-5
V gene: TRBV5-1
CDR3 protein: CASSSTGNSNQPQHF

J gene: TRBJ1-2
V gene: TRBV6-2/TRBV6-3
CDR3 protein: CASSSRTGQGDYGYTF

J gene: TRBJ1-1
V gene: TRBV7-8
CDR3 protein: CASSQSSANTEAFF

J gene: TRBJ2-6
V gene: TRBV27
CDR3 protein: CASRKPPGGKDGANVLTF

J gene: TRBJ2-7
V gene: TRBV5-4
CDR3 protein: CASSHPSGRSYEQYF

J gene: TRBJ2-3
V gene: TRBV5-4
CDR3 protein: CASSHFWANTDTQYF

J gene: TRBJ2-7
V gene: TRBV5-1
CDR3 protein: CASSPNGQSYEQYF

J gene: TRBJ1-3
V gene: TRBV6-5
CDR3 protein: CASSYIGAGAGNTIYF

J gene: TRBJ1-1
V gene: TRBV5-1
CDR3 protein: CASSPTRNTEAFF

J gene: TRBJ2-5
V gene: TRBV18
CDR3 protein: CASSRSTGEIETQYF

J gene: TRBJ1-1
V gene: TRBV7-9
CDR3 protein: CASSLVSEEAFF

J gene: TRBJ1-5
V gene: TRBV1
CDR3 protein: CTSSLDSSNQPQHF

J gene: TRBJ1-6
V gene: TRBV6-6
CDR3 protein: CASSYTRESGETHF

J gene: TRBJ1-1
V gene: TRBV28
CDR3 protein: CASSGNLKGRGAFF

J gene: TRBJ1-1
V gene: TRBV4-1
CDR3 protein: CASSQEVTGETEAFF

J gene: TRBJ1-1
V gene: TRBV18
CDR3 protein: CASSRQGARETEAFF

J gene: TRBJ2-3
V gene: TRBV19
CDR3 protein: CASRDGRDTQYF

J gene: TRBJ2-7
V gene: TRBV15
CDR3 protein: CATSRSQGAIPYEQYF

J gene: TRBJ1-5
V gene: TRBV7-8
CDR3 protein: CASSSGTGSSNQPQHF

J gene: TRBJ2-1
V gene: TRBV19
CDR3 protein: CASSKRTPESYNEQFF

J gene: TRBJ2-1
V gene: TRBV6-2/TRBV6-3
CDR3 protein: CASSPGQLLSYNEQFF

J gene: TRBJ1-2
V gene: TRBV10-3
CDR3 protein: CAISGLAGRAVVDGYTF

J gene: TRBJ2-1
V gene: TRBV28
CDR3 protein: CASSYLAGALYNEQFF

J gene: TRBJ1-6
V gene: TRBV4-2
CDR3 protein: CASSQDRGNSPLHF